The clone carrying this T cell receptor (beta chain) was picked up a small number of times. Some clones are missing from TCRdb's copy, which holds only in-frame ones; the method was immunoSEQ multiplex PCR. The sample holds a few million clones, roughly 93% seen once. The data were obtained in a study of shared clonotypes between healthy human individuals. Germline V gene lookup returns CDR1 MGHRA and CDR2 YSYEKL. The V segment lost 4 bases and the J segment 2 bases; nucleotides outside the gene matches: 8. This CDR3 contains 16 residues. The sequencing input was naive CD4+ T cells from PBMCs. The subset is: CD45RA+ positively selected. The chain employs TRBV4-1 and TRBJ2-1, with 7 bases matching TRBD2. This TCR was sampled from a man aged 18 to 30 in good health. Some clones in this sample may be carry-over from other donors' samples. The CDR3 region has the DNA TGCGCCAGCAGCCGGGAGGGTCTAGCGGCCTACAATGAGCAGTTCTTC. Protein sequence: CASSREGLAAYNEQFF.